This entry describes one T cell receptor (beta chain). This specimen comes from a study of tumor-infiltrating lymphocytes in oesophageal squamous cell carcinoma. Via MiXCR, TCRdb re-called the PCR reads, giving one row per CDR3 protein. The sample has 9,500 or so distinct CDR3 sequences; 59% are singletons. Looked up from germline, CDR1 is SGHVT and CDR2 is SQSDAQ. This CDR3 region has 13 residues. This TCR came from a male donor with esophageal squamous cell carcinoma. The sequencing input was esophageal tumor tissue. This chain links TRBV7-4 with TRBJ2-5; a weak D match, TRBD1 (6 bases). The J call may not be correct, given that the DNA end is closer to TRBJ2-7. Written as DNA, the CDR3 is TGTGCCAGCAGCCGGACAGTGACCTACGAGCAGTACTTC. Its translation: CASSRTVTYEQYF.